The rows below give T cell receptor beta chains drawn from one sample of a study of vaccination and CD4 T cells after COVID-19. TCRdb itself ran the PCR reads through MiXCR, one entry per CDR3 protein. The sample shows about 15,000 distinct CDR3 sequences, around 40% of them seen only once. The antigens of these receptors remain unknown. What was sequenced was cultured CD4+ T cells from blood. These receptors all come from a human donor with COVID-19. CDR3s include the opening cysteine and the closing phenylalanine or tryptophan. A D gene is named only where the DNA matches it firmly. A row's size may be missing; if present it is once, few, many or a size class.

V gene	D gene	clone size	J gene	CDR3 DNA	CDR3 protein
TRBV15	NA	NA	TRBJ2-1	TGTGCCACCAGCAGAGACTCTTACAATGAGCAGTTCTTC	CATSRDSYNEQFF
TRBV2	NA	few	TRBJ1-2	TGTGCCAGCAGCGCCGGACAGAACTATGGCTACACCTTC	CASSAGQNYGYTF
TRBV2	NA	NA	TRBJ1-4	TGTGCCAGCAGAGGGGTGGGGAATGAAAAACTGTTTTTT	CASRGVGNEKLFF
TRBV7-8	NA	NA	TRBJ1-1	TGTGCCAGCACTGGCCTAATCCGAGGCACTGAAGCTTTCTTT	CASTGLIRGTEAFF
TRBV30	TRBD1	NA	TRBJ1-3	TGTGCCTGGAGTGTACGGGGCAGGGGGAATGTAATTGGAAACACCATATATTTT	CAWSVRGRGNVIGNTIYF
TRBV6-1	NA	NA	TRBJ2-7	TGTGCCAGCCTCTCGTGGGGGCTCTCCTACGAGCAGTACTTC	CASLSWGLSYEQYF
TRBV11-2	NA	NA	TRBJ1-5	TGTGCCAGCAGCTTAGGTCAGGGCTATAATCAGCCCCAGCATTTT	CASSLGQGYNQPQHF
TRBV20-1	NA	NA	TRBJ1-6	TGCAGTGCAAAGGGACCCGATGGGTCACCCCTCCACTTT	CSAKGPDGSPLHF
TRBV12-3/TRBV12-4	NA	NA	TRBJ1-1	TGTGCCAGCAGCCGAAAAGGACGGGCCCGGGCTGAAGCTTTCTTT	CASSRKGRARAEAFF
TRBV19	TRBD2	few	TRBJ2-7	TGTGCCAGTAGTATAACTGGGCGGGGGGTCCACGAGCAGTACTTC	CASSITGRGVHEQYF
TRBV2	NA	NA	TRBJ2-2	TGTGCCAGCAGTGAGAGGGAGAACACCGGGGAGCTGTTTTTT	CASSERENTGELFF
TRBV2	NA	few	TRBJ2-5	TGTGCTACGAACCTAGGGGGAAGACAAGAGACCCAGTACTTC	CATNLGGRQETQYF
TRBV4-1	NA	few	TRBJ1-5	TGCGCCAGCAGCCAAGTTGGCGACAATGGTCAGCCCCAGCATTTT	CASSQVGDNGQPQHF
TRBV6-1	NA	few	TRBJ2-2	TGTGCCAGCACCCTTGGGGCTACCGGGGAGCTGTTTTTT	CASTLGATGELFF
TRBV20-1	TRBD1	NA	TRBJ2-2	TGCAGTGCTAGGAGGGGACAGGGGTCCGATACCGGGGAGCTGTTTTTT	CSARRGQGSDTGELFF
TRBV20-1	NA	NA	TRBJ1-5	TGCAGTGCTAGGCAGGATAGCAATCAGCCCCAGCATTTT	CSARQDSNQPQHF
TRBV5-4	NA	few	TRBJ2-2	TGTGCCAGCAGCCCGGGACGGAACACCGGGGAGCTGTTTTTT	CASSPGRNTGELFF
TRBV20-1	NA	NA	TRBJ1-2	TGCAGCGTTTCAGGGCTTCGGGATGGCTACACCTTC	CSVSGLRDGYTF
TRBV7-2	NA	NA	TRBJ2-1	TGTGCCAGCAGCTTAGCAAGGGGCAATGAGCAGTTCTTC	CASSLARGNEQFF
TRBV20-1	NA	NA	TRBJ2-7	TGCAGTGCTAGAGGCCCGGGCATCTACTTC	CSARGPGIYF
TRBV24-1	NA	NA	TRBJ1-1	TGTGCCACCAGTGACGGGGCCTCGGGGACTGAAGCTTTCTTT	CATSDGASGTEAFF
TRBV20-1	NA	NA	TRBJ1-1	TGCAGTGCAGACGGTCGGGGCACTGAAGCTTTCTTT	CSADGRGTEAFF
TRBV20-1	NA	few	TRBJ1-1	TGCAGTGCCGCGGAGAACACTGAAGCTTTCTTT	CSAAENTEAFF
TRBV10-1	TRBD2	NA	TRBJ2-1	TGCGCCAGCAGTGGCGGGACTAGCGGGTACAATGAGCAGTTCTTC	CASSGGTSGYNEQFF
TRBV5-1	NA	few	TRBJ2-7	TGCGCCAGCAGCTTGGCTTCACGAGGTGGTAGCGAGCAGTACTTC	CASSLASRGGSEQYF
TRBV6-5	NA	few	TRBJ2-2	TGTGCCAGCAGTTACTCGTCGGTCTCCGTAACCGGGGAGCTGTTTTTT	CASSYSSVSVTGELFF
TRBV20-1	NA	NA	TRBJ2-4	TGCAGTGATAGCGGCCTTGGGCTGGCCAAAAACATTCAGTACTTC	CSDSGLGLAKNIQYF
TRBV7-3	NA	NA	TRBJ1-1	TGTGCCAGCAGCTTGGCAGTCGGAGTATACACTGAAGCTTTCTTT	CASSLAVGVYTEAFF
TRBV20-1	NA	NA	TRBJ1-2	TGCAGTGCTACTCCCGAGCCCCAGGGATTGGGAGATGGCTACACCTTC	CSATPEPQGLGDGYTF
TRBV30	TRBD2	NA	TRBJ2-3	TGTGCCTGGAGTGTACTAGCGGGGGGTACAGATACGCAGTATTTT	CAWSVLAGGTDTQYF
TRBV20-1	NA	NA	TRBJ2-7	TGCAGTGCTCGGAATCCGGGCTACGAGCAGTACTTC	CSARNPGYEQYF
TRBV7-9	NA	few	TRBJ2-5	TGTGCCAGCAGCTTTACCCAGACCGGAGAGACCCAGTACTTC	CASSFTQTGETQYF
TRBV5-1	NA	NA	TRBJ1-5	TGCGCCAGCAGCTTGGACACCAATCAGCCCCAGCATTTT	CASSLDTNQPQHF
TRBV2	TRBD1	few	TRBJ1-5	TGTGCCAGCAGAACAGGGGTTCAGCCCCAGCATTTT	CASRTGVQPQHF
TRBV7-2	NA	few	TRBJ2-7	TGTGCCAGCAGCGGGCGGACCTACGAGCAGTACTTC	CASSGRTYEQYF
TRBV20-1	NA	few	TRBJ1-6	TGCAGTGCTAGAGGTCGAGACGGGTGGGATAATTCACCCCTCCACTTT	CSARGRDGWDNSPLHF
TRBV2	NA	NA	TRBJ2-5	TGTGCCAGCAGCAAGACTAGGCAGGAGACCCAGTACTTC	CASSKTRQETQYF
TRBV6-5	TRBD1	few	TRBJ1-6	TGTGCCAGCAGTTACCGGGACAGGGTGGGCTCACCCCTCCACTTT	CASSYRDRVGSPLHF
TRBV10-2	TRBD2	NA	TRBJ2-2	TGCGCCAGCAGCATACTAGCGGGGGGAATACCAGCGAACACCGGGGAGCTGTTTTTT	CASSILAGGIPANTGELFF
TRBV4-1	NA	NA	TRBJ1-5	TGCGCCAGCAGCCAGGCCGATATAGGTAGCAACAGCAATCAGCCCCAGCATTTT	CASSQADIGSNSNQPQHF
TRBV6-1	TRBD2	few	TRBJ2-1	TGTGCCAGCAGTGAAGCGGGGAGGGTCACCTACAATGAGCAGTTCTTC	CASSEAGRVTYNEQFF
TRBV7-2	TRBD2	NA	TRBJ2-2	TGTGCCAGCAGCTTAGTGGTAGCGGGGGGCGGGGCCGGGGAGCTGTTTTTT	CASSLVVAGGGAGELFF
TRBV10-3	NA	NA	TRBJ1-3	TGTGCCATCAGTGAGTCAGGGAAGGCGGGAAACGCCATATATTTT	CAISESGKAGNAIYF
TRBV7-9	TRBD2	NA	TRBJ2-1	TGTGCCAGCAGCTTCCCCGGGGGGAGCTACAATGAGCAGTTCTTC	CASSFPGGSYNEQFF
TRBV11-2	NA	NA	TRBJ1-2	TGTGCCAGCAGCCCGATGGGGGGGAAAAACTATGGCTACACCTTC	CASSPMGGKNYGYTF
TRBV10-3	TRBD1	NA	TRBJ2-2	TGTGCCATCAGACAGGGGCCGGATTTTGCCGGGGAGCTGTTTTTT	CAIRQGPDFAGELFF
TRBV6-1	NA	NA	TRBJ1-5	TGTGCCAGCAGGGGCAGCAGGGAACATCAGCCCCAGCATTTT	CASRGSREHQPQHF
TRBV7-9	TRBD1	NA	TRBJ2-7	TGTGCCAGCAGCTCCTCTGGACAGGGGGCTTACGAGCAGTACTTC	CASSSSGQGAYEQYF
TRBV5-4	NA	once	TRBJ2-2	TGTGCCAGCAGCAGGGGGACTTCCCTTAGGTCCGGGGAGCTGTTTTTT	CASSRGTSLRSGELFF